One and the same sample provided the 22 T cell receptor beta chains below, sequenced in a study of cytomegalovirus exposure and HLA in healthy donors. The PCR ran on 60 Vbeta and 13 Jbeta primers. Data came from immunoSEQ multiplex PCR; TCRdb stores just in-frame clones and leaves some out. The table lists 160,000 or so clones, 79% of them singletons. The source material was PBMCs. The receptors come from a middle-aged man in good health and CMV-seronegative.

J is TRBJ2-2 and V is TRBV9; the match to TRBD2 covers 11 bases. The CDR3 totals 18 residues. CDR1 is SGDLS and CDR2 is YYNGEE in the germline V gene. V shed 4 bases, J shed 5 bases, and the junction held 13 bases outside the gene matches. CDR3 sequence (DNA): TGTGCCAGCAGCCCAGCTGGGCTAGCGGGAGGTCAGACCGGGGAGCTGTTTTTT. It specifies CASSPAGLAGGQTGELFF.

This chain uses TRBV10-3 with TRBJ2-1; 7 bases align to TRBD2. The V segment lost 7 bases and the J segment 6 bases; nucleotides outside the gene matches: 6. CDR1 ENHRY and CDR2 SYGVKD come from the germline V gene. The CDR3 is made up of 13 amino acids. CDR3 DNA: TGTGCCATCATTGCGGGAGAAAGCAATGAGCAGTTCTTC. It specifies CAIIAGESNEQFF.

The V gene is TRBV25-1, the J gene TRBJ2-1, with 7 nucleotides matching TRBD1. Germline-derived CDR1 and CDR2 are MGHDK and SYGVNS. J lost 5 bases, V lost 3 bases, and 7 bases had no gene match. CDR3 length: 15 residues. The CDR3: CASSDSTGWDNEQFF. The CDR3 coding sequence is TGTGCCAGCAGTGATTCGACAGGGTGGGACAATGAGCAGTTCTTC.

As concerns this clone: The junction departs from germline at one end; a sequencing error may be responsible. The rearrangement links TRBV7-9 to TRBJ2-7, with 10 bases lining up with TRBD1. CDR3 length equals 18 residues. Germline CDR1 reads SEHNR; CDR2 reads FQNEAQ (reference sequence). The CDR3 DNA sequence: TGTTCCAGCAGCCCGCGGGACAGGGGCCAGGAGAGATCCTACGAGCAGTACTTC. Translating gives CSSSPRDRGQERSYEQYF.

V usage is TRBV7-8 and J usage is TRBJ1-4, with D unresolved. Between the trimmed V and J ends, which lost 1 base and 4 bases, there was a span of 7 bases. Germline-derived CDR1 and CDR2 are SGHVS and FQNEAQ. CDR3 size: 14 residues. CDR3 nucleotides: TGTGCCAGCAGCTTAGACAGCCATAATGAAAAACTGTTTTTT. Translating it yields CASSLDSHNEKLFF. Together with reference TRBV7-8 and TRBJ1-4, the CDR3 gives the full variable domain: GAGVSQSPRYKVAKRGQDVALRCDPISGHVSLFWYQQALGQGPEFLTYFQNEAQLDKSGLPSDRFFAERPEGSVSTLKIQRTQQEDSAVYLCASSLDSHNEKLFFGSGTQLSVL.

This chain uses TRBV7-9 with TRBJ1-1; 7 bases line up with TRBD1. The CDR3 length is 14 residues. The ends lost 5 bases at V and 3 bases at J; junction bases unmatched: 6. Germline CDR1 SEHNR, CDR2 FQNEAQ (reference sequence). CDR3 DNA: TGTGCCAGCAGCCCAAACACAGGGGACACTGAAGCTTTCTTT. Translated: CASSPNTGDTEAFF.

V usage is TRBV6-5 and J usage is TRBJ2-2; a possible D gene is TRBD2 (5 bases). This CDR3 is 14 amino acids long. CDR1 is MNHEY, CDR2 SVGAGI, per germline. V lost 5 bases and J lost 6, with 13 bases in between. The CDR3 nucleotides are TGTGCCAGCAGTCTCCGGACTGCTGCCGGGGAGCTGTTTTTT. As protein: CASSLRTAAGELFF.

The chain links TRBV6-6 to TRBJ2-1, with unresolved D. V shed 2 bases and J shed 6 bases, with 17 bases lying between them. Germline CDR1 is MNHNY and CDR2 is SVGAGI (reference sequence). This CDR3 is 16 amino acids long. For the CDR3, the DNA is TGTGCCAGCAGTTACCCCTCGTATAAAATCGGCAATGAGCAGTTCTTC. Protein sequence: CASSYPSYKIGNEQFF.

V gene TRBV9 combines with J gene TRBJ2-2; 10 nucleotides match TRBD2. The J segment lost 7 bases and the V segment lost 3 bases, leaving 3 bases of the junction unmatched. Germline-derived CDR1 and CDR2 are SGDLS and YYNGEE. This CDR3 has 14 amino acids. The CDR3 DNA is TGTGCCAGCAGCGCTAGCGGGAGTCGCGGGGAGCTGTTTTTT. Encoded protein: CASSASGSRGELFF.

This rearrangement joins TRBV7-8 to TRBJ2-3; TRBD2 aligns across 14 bases. V shed 5 bases, J shed 0 bases, and the junction held 10 bases outside the gene matches. The CDR3 contains 19 residues. Per germline, CDR1 SGHVS and CDR2 FQNEAQ. The CDR3 coding sequence is TGTGCCAGCAGCCCTAGACCGAGACTAGCGGGGGGGAGCACAGATACGCAGTATTTT. Residues: CASSPRPRLAGGSTDTQYF.

Only a few counts were recorded for this clone. At one of its ends the junction is not consistent with the germline gene, which may arise from a read error. The chain employs TRBV7-9 and TRBJ1-4; no definite D call. The CDR3 totals 11 residues. Germline lookup yields CDR1 SEHNR and CDR2 FQNEAQ (reference sequence). The CDR3 DNA reads TGTTCCAGCACCGTGGGAGAGTCTCTGTTTTTT. Its protein is CSSTVGESLFF.

The J gene is TRBJ2-2, the V gene TRBV7-8; 10 positions agree with TRBD1. CDR3 length: 18 amino acids. The ends lost 1 base at V and 0 bases at J; junction bases unmatched: 5. Germline CDR1 and CDR2: SGHVS and FQNEAQ. The CDR3 loop reads CASSLVRTGGPNTGELFF. The DNA of the CDR3 is TGTGCCAGCAGCTTAGTAAGGACAGGGGGTCCGAACACCGGGGAGCTGTTTTTT. The full variable domain, with the rest looked up from reference TRBV7-8 and TRBJ2-2, is GAGVSQSPRYKVAKRGQDVALRCDPISGHVSLFWYQQALGQGPEFLTYFQNEAQLDKSGLPSDRFFAERPEGSVSTLKIQRTQQEDSAVYLCASSLVRTGGPNTGELFFGEGSRLTVL.

V is TRBV6-1 and J is TRBJ2-3; D remains ambiguous. Germline values: CDR1 MNHNS, CDR2 SASEGT. The V and J ends lost 6 bases and 4 bases respectively, with 5 bases between them. This CDR3 has 11 residues. CDR3: CASRGADTQYF. Written as DNA, the CDR3 is TGTGCCAGCAGAGGAGCAGATACGCAGTATTTT.

V and J are TRBV30 and TRBJ2-2; 9 bases map to TRBD2. With V trimmed by 1 base and J by 0 bases, 12 bases remained unmatched. From germline, CDR1 is GTSNPN and CDR2 SVGIG (reference sequence). The CDR3 is 19 amino acids. For the CDR3, the DNA is TGTGCCTGGAGTGCCCCCCTTAGGACTAGCGAATCGAACACCGGGGAGCTGTTTTTT. It yields the protein CAWSAPLRTSESNTGELFF.

The rearrangement links TRBV28 to TRBJ2-1; TRBD2 aligns across 13 bases. The CDR3 spans 15 residues. The germline CDR1 and CDR2 sequences are MDHEN and SYDVKM. The V segment lost 5 bases and the J segment 9 bases; nucleotides outside the gene matches: 7. CDR3 coding DNA: TGTGCCAGCAGTCCGGGACTAGCGGGAAGTAGTGAGCAGTTCTTC. Its translation: CASSPGLAGSSEQFF.

This chain joins TRBV28 and TRBJ2-7; weak D call: TRBD2 (6 bases). Germline values: CDR1 MDHEN, CDR2 SYDVKM. CDR3 length: 14 residues. The ends were cut back, 6 bases at V and 3 bases at J, with 15 bases in the middle. The CDR3 protein is CASSRRGGNYEQYF. The CDR3 DNA reads TGTGCCAGCAGCCGTCGTGGGGGGAACTACGAGCAGTACTTC.

On this clone itself: Other DNA variants within this sample encode the same CDR3. The V and J genes are TRBV18 and TRBJ2-3; 7 nucleotides align to TRBD1. The CDR3 has 15 residues. CDR1 KGHSH and CDR2 LQKENI come from the germline V gene. Unmatched junction bases numbered 3, after V lost 3 bases and J lost 0 bases. CDR3 in amino acids: CASSPQGQSTDTQYF. The CDR3 DNA follows: TGTGCCAGCTCACCCCAGGGACAGAGCACAGATACGCAGTATTTT.

The V gene is TRBV10-1, the J gene TRBJ2-1; 14 bases are shared with TRBD2. The CDR3 has 16 residues. V shed 2 bases and J 7 bases; nucleotides not matched to a gene: 4. In germline, CDR1 is WNHNN, CDR2 SYGVQD (reference sequence). In DNA, the CDR3 is TGCGCCAGCAGTGAGGGGACTAGCGGGAGATTTAATGAGCAGTTCTTC. Amino acids: CASSEGTSGRFNEQFF.

The chain carries TRBV18 and TRBJ2-2, with 8 bases that match TRBD1. The CDR3 has 16 amino acids. Germline values: CDR1 KGHSH, CDR2 LQKENI. V was clipped by 2 bases and J by 1 base; unmatched bases: 3. The chain's CDR3 is CASSPRTGRNTGELFF. In DNA form, the CDR3 reads TGTGCCAGCTCACCAAGGACAGGGAGGAACACCGGGGAGCTGTTTTTT.

The chain has TRBV18 and TRBJ1-3; 8 bases align to TRBD1. CDR1 is KGHSH and CDR2 is LQKENI in the germline V gene. The CDR3 runs to 16 residues. With V trimmed by 4 bases and J by 2 bases, 7 bases remained unmatched. The CDR3 spells CASSQGQASAGNTIYF. Written as DNA, the CDR3 is TGTGCCAGCTCACAGGGACAGGCCTCTGCTGGAAACACCATATATTTT.

The V call is TRBV30, the J call TRBJ1-2; 10 bases are shared with TRBD1. Losses at the gene ends were 3 bases for V and 3 bases for J; bases not matched to a gene: 10. Looked up from germline, CDR1 is GTSNPN and CDR2 is SVGIG (reference sequence). The CDR3 totals 16 residues. For the CDR3, the DNA is TGTGCCTGGAGCGTTACCGGACAGGGGGTATACTATGGCTACACCTTC. It encodes CAWSVTGQGVYYGYTF.

In DNA, the CDR3 is TGTGCCAGCAGCCTCCCCCTCCGCGAGCAGTACTTC. Translated: CASSLPLREQYF. The chain employs TRBV14 and TRBJ2-7; D not certain. This CDR3 is built from 12 residues. Germline V lookup: CDR1 SGHDN, CDR2 FVKESK. With 4 bases removed from V and 6 bases from J, the gap between germline ends came to 10 bases.